These 15 T cell receptor beta chains came from one sample sequenced in a study of CD8+ T cells in alopecia areata. Treatment defined: oral pan-JAK inhibitor, 5-10 mg twice daily. RNA was extracted and reverse transcribed into cDNA as the sequencing template. Produced via immunoSEQ multiplex PCR; TCRdb's table is partial and in-frame only. The sample has 150,000 to 200,000 clones; 40% to 55% are singletons. The source was CD8+ T cells sorted from blood, collected between weeks 51 and 52, from a patient treated with tofacitinib. The source is a human donor with alopecia areata.

The V and J genes are TRBV27 and TRBJ1-2; D remains ambiguous. The CDR3 has 13 residues. V lost 4 bases and J 0 bases, leaving 6 bases between the germline ends. The germline gives CDR1 MNHEY, CDR2 SMNVEV (reference sequence). The chain's CDR3 is CASSSFANYGYTF. For the CDR3, the DNA is TGTGCCAGCAGTTCCTTCGCTAACTATGGCTACACCTTC.

V and J are TRBV15 and TRBJ1-4, with TRBD1 identical over 7 bases. The ends lost 4 bases at V and 7 bases at J; junction bases unmatched: 3. Per germline, CDR1 LNHNV and CDR2 YYDKDF (reference sequence). The CDR3 is made up of 13 amino acids. This chain's CDR3 is CATSTGDSEKLFF. The DNA for the CDR3 is TGTGCCACCAGCACCGGGGACAGTGAAAAACTGTTTTTT.

This clone was recorded a few times. This chain connects TRBV5-5 to TRBJ2-1; possible D gene TRBD1, 6 bases. The CDR3 spans 15 residues. V was clipped by 2 bases and J by 6 bases, with 15 bases between them. Per germline, CDR1 SGHKS and CDR2 YYEKEE (reference sequence). The CDR3 DNA reads TGTGCCAGCAGCTTCAAACAGGGAGACACCAATGAGCAGTTCTTC. Translation: CASSFKQGDTNEQFF.

This clone appeared a few times. The chain recombines TRBV29-1 with TRBJ1-1; no firm D call. The CDR3 sequence is 11 residues long. Germline V gene lookup returns CDR1 SQVTM and CDR2 ANQGSEA. V was shortened by 4 bases and J by 0 bases, with 3 bases between the two germline ends. CDR3 DNA: TGCAGCGTTGCTATGAACACTGAAGCTTTCTTT. Translation: CSVAMNTEAFF.

The chain links TRBV30 to TRBJ2-7; D possibly uses TRBD1 or TRBD2 (6 bases each). Germline CDR1 GTSNPN, CDR2 SVGIG (reference sequence). CDR3 length equals 13 residues. V gave up 5 bases and J gave up 5 bases, with 16 bases separating them. The CDR3 DNA reads TGTGCCTGGCAACAGGGAAGGGGGGACGAGCAGTACTTC. It yields the protein CAWQQGRGDEQYF.

This clone was observed a few times. This sequence joins TRBV5-1 and TRBJ2-5; the D is unclear. Germline lookup yields CDR1 SGHRS and CDR2 YFSETQ. The CDR3 is made up of 12 amino acids. Trimming took off 0 bases at V and 0 bases at J, with 0 bases between the two ends. Here the CDR3 reads CASSLDQETQYF. The CDR3 DNA reads TGCGCCAGCAGCTTGGACCAAGAGACCCAGTACTTC.

V usage is TRBV19 and J usage is TRBJ1-5; weak D call: TRBD1 (5 bases). This CDR3 region has 15 residues. Germline CDR1 LNHDA, CDR2 SQIVND (reference sequence). Trimming cost V 5 bases and J 2 bases, with 13 bases left between them. In nucleotides, the CDR3 is TGTGCCAGTAGTTTCTTACAGGAGGGCAATCAGCCCCAGCATTTT. It encodes CASSFLQEGNQPQHF.

The rearrangement joins TRBV4-2 to TRBJ1-1; D is uncertain. This CDR3 region has 14 residues. The V end was cut by 3 bases, the J end by 1 base, with 9 bases between. Germline assignment: CDR1 LGHNA and CDR2 YNFKEQ. CDR3 DNA sequence: TGTGCCAGCAGCCACCGTTCGGGGAACACTGAAGCTTTCTTT. Protein: CASSHRSGNTEAFF.

This chain uses TRBV7-8 with TRBJ1-1; D is possibly TRBD1 (5 bases). The V gene lost 0 bases and the J gene lost 1 base, with 9 bases spanning the gap. Germline CDR1 is SGHVS and CDR2 is FQNEAQ. CDR3 length equals 15 residues. CDR3 DNA sequence: TGTGCCAGCAGCTTAGCTGGCCAGGGGAACACTGAAGCTTTCTTT. It codes for CASSLAGQGNTEAFF.

The chain links TRBV5-6 to TRBJ2-7; TRBD1 or TRBD2 may be the D gene (5 bases each). CDR1 is SGHDT, CDR2 YYEEEE, per germline. The CDR3 spans 14 residues. Trimming cost V 4 bases and J 2 bases, with 13 bases left between them. CDR3 in amino acids: CASSRDGSTYEQYF. CDR3 in DNA: TGTGCCAGCAGCCGGGACGGATCCACCTACGAGCAGTACTTC.

Only one count was recorded for this clone. The chain is built from TRBV5-6 and TRBJ2-7; D is undetermined. V was shortened by 0 bases and J by 6 bases, with 7 bases between the two germline ends. The CDR3 covers 12 residues. Germline CDR1 reads SGHDT; CDR2 reads YYEEEE. In DNA form, the CDR3 reads TGTGCCAGCAGCTTGGACGGGTCCGAGCAGTACTTC. It specifies CASSLDGSEQYF.

The V and J genes are TRBV2 and TRBJ1-2, with D possibly TRBD1 on 5 matching bases. The CDR3 has 14 amino acids. Trimming took 6 bases from V and 3 from J, leaving 14 bases between them. Germline lookup yields CDR1 SNHLY and CDR2 FYNNEI. CDR3 protein: CASRDPGGDYGYTF. The CDR3 DNA follows: TGTGCCAGCAGGGATCCGGGGGGAGACTATGGCTACACCTTC. The full variable domain, rest sourced from reference TRBV2 and TRBJ1-2, is EPEVTQTPSHQVTQMGQEVILRCVPISNHLYFYWYRQILGQKVEFLVSFYNNEISEKSEIFDDQFSVERPDGSNFTLKIRSTKLEDSAMYFCASRDPGGDYGYTFGSGTRLTVV.

The rearrangement uses TRBV15 and TRBJ2-1; 9 positions match TRBD1. This CDR3 is built from 15 residues. Trimming at V came to 3 bases and at J to 6 bases, leaving 6 bases not matched to a gene. The germline gives CDR1 LNHNV, CDR2 YYDKDF (reference sequence). CDR3 sequence reads: CATSSPRTGVNEQFF. The CDR3 nucleotides read TGTGCCACCAGCAGTCCCCGGACAGGGGTCAATGAGCAGTTCTTC.

This clone was seen only a few times. V gene TRBV27 combines with J gene TRBJ2-7; D is perhaps TRBD1 (6 bases). This CDR3 contains 14 residues. CDR1 and CDR2 from the germline V gene are MNHEY and SMNVEV (reference sequence). Between the trimmed V and J ends, which lost 5 bases and 6 bases, there was a span of 17 bases. CDR3 bases: TGTGCCAGCAGTGTGTTGTGGGGGCCATTCGAGCAGTACTTC. It codes for CASSVLWGPFEQYF.

A note on this clone: This sample also contains other DNA sequences that code for the same CDR3. The rearrangement links TRBV6-5 to TRBJ2-5; D is uncertain. CDR1 is MNHEY, CDR2 SVGAGI, per germline. With 0 bases removed from V and 5 bases from J, the gap between germline ends came to 7 bases. The CDR3 runs 13 residues. The CDR3 DNA follows: TGTGCCAGCAGTTACTCGGGTGAGGAGACCCAGTACTTC. It yields the protein CASSYSGEETQYF.